Each of the 5 T cell receptor beta chains below was sequenced from the same sample in a study of blood T cells in healthy people across ages. Alongside a J-beta primer mix, a sample-barcoded 5' primer served in a second PCR lasting roughly 6 to 11 cycles. MiXCR, run by TCRdb on the 5' RACE reads, gives a single entry per CDR3 protein. The table lists over a million distinct CDR3 sequences, around 43% of them singletons. Specimen: blood. All receptors derive from a woman in her fifties or sixties in good health.

Regarding this clonotype: A read error may explain this, as a much larger clone is one base away. The chain couples TRBV20-1 to TRBJ2-5; TRBD2 aligns across 9 bases. This CDR3 is built from 13 residues. V lost 6 bases, J lost 4 bases, and 6 bases stayed unmatched. The germline V gene encodes CDR1 DFQATT and CDR2 SNEGSKA (reference sequence). CDR3 sequence reads: CSAKRAGGETQYF. The CDR3 DNA sequence: TGCAGTGCGAAACGAGCGGGAGGAGAGACCCAGTACTTC.

The chain combines TRBV20-1 with TRBJ2-3; the D gene is possibly TRBD2 (5 bases). The CDR3 covers 15 residues. Germline V lookup: CDR1 DFQATT, CDR2 SNEGSKA (reference sequence). V lost 6 bases, J lost 2 bases, and 18 bases lay in between. The CDR3 DNA is TGCAGTGCAACCAAAGGACTCTCCCACACAGATACGCAGTATTTT. Its translation: CSATKGLSHTDTQYF.

This chain joins TRBV11-2 and TRBJ1-5; D remains unclear. The V gene lost 5 bases and the J gene lost 5 bases, with 10 bases spanning the gap. This CDR3 has 13 amino acids. Germline CDR1 and CDR2: SGHAT and FQNNGV. CDR3 bases: TGTGCCAGCAGCCGAAGAGCTGATCAGCCCCAGCATTTT. Encoded protein: CASSRRADQPQHF.

This chain links TRBV4-1 with TRBJ2-1; 9 nucleotides align to TRBD2. The length of the CDR3 is 16 residues. Germline trimming cut 2 bases from V and 6 bases from J; bases unmatched to any gene: 8. Germline CDR1 MGHRA, CDR2 YSYEKL. Here the CDR3 reads CASSQLLAGRFNEQFF. The CDR3 region has the DNA TGCGCCAGCAGCCAACTCCTAGCGGGAAGGTTCAATGAGCAGTTCTTC.

This clonotype was counted only a few times. This chain uses TRBV24-1 with TRBJ2-3; no reliable D call. Germline lookup yields CDR1 KGHDR and CDR2 SFDVKD. This CDR3 has 15 residues. V lost 4 bases and J lost 0, with 10 bases in between. The CDR3 sequence: CATSDPTTSTDTQYF. CDR3 DNA sequence: TGTGCCACCAGTGACCCGACAACTAGCACAGATACGCAGTATTTT.